This T cell receptor beta chain was observed in a study of cytomegalovirus exposure and HLA in healthy donors. Study conclusions and caveats: Presence/absence analyses assumed roughly uniform sequencing depth across donors, which may not hold.

Trimming at V came to 6 bases and at J to 4 bases, leaving 3 bases not matched to a gene. The CDR3 contains 12 residues. Germline CDR1 reads SQVTM; CDR2 reads ANQGSEA. The PCR used 60 Vbeta and 13 Jbeta primers. Sequenced by immunoSEQ multiplex PCR; TCRdb stores in-frame clones only, minus some. Among around 100,000 clones listed, around three quarters were seen once. Note on this clone: Antigen specificity is unknown.

The TCR sequence derives from a woman younger than 35 in good health and CMV-seropositive. Source material: PBMCs. The chain joins TRBV29-1 to TRBJ1-3; 7 nucleotides match TRBD1. The CDR3 bases are TGCAGCGTAAGGACAGGCGGAAACACCATATATTTT. This gives the protein CSVRTGGNTIYF.